This T cell receptor (beta chain) was obtained from a study of blood T cell repertoires in COVID-19. J gave up 6 bases and V 5 bases, and 9 bases lay outside the gene matches. The CDR3 is 14 residues long. Germline V gene sequence: CDR1 MNHNY, CDR2 SVGAGI (reference sequence). The table came from immunoSEQ multiplex PCR; TCRdb's copy has only in-frame clones and leaves some out. Counted here are around 150,000 clones, 80% to 90% occurring once; the ten biggest clones make up roughly 8%. The TCR was taken from a man in his 60s with acute or convalescent COVID-19. This chain uses TRBV6-6 with TRBJ2-7; 8 positions match TRBD2. Sequencing input: peripheral blood. The CDR3 DNA reads as TGTGCCAGCAGTCCCCGGACTAGCCTCTCCGAGCAGTACTTC. Amino acids: CASSPRTSLSEQYF.